The 30 T cell receptor beta chains listed next were all sequenced from one sample in a study of cytomegalovirus exposure and HLA in healthy donors. The PCR made use of 60 Vbeta and 13 Jbeta primers. TCRdb's table, derived via immunoSEQ multiplex PCR, lists solely in-frame clones and lacks some. Of some 130,000 clones in the sample, approximately 77% were seen once. The sample taken for sequencing was PBMCs. The receptors were gathered from a woman in her thirties or forties in good health and CMV-seronegative.

This sequence joins TRBV7-2 and TRBJ2-5; 14 bases fit TRBD2. The CDR3 runs to 15 residues. Looked up from germline, CDR1 is SGHTA and CDR2 is FQGNSA. V lost 5 bases to trimming and J lost 4 bases; unmatched junction nucleotides: 3. The CDR3 here is CASSQTSGRGETQYF. As DNA, the CDR3 is TGTGCCAGCAGCCAGACTAGCGGGAGGGGAGAGACCCAGTACTTC.

CDR3 nucleotide sequence: TGTGCCAGCAGCTTTAGATCCATCGCGCGTCTAATAGCTGAAGCTTTCTTT. Translated, it gives CASSFRSIARLIAEAFF. This chain uses TRBV11-2 with TRBJ1-1; D gene ambiguous. The CDR3 is 17 residues long. The V gene's germline CDR1 is SGHAT and CDR2 FQNNGV. Trimming took off 3 bases at V and 6 bases at J, with 23 bases between the two ends.

The chain uses TRBV30 and TRBJ1-2; maybe TRBD1 (5 bases). The germline V gene encodes CDR1 GTSNPN and CDR2 SVGIG (reference sequence). This CDR3 spans 11 amino acids. V was clipped by 0 bases and J by 13 bases, with 12 bases between them. CDR3 DNA: TGTGCCTGGAGTGTACTAAGCGGGGGCACCTTC. Amino acids: CAWSVLSGGTF.

The chain has TRBV6-5 and TRBJ1-2; D is undetermined. V gave up 0 bases and J gave up 7 bases, with 12 bases separating them. The germline V gene has CDR1 MNHEY and CDR2 SVGAGI. The length of the CDR3 is 14 residues. This chain's CDR3 is CASSYSTGRSGYTF. In DNA, the CDR3 is TGTGCCAGCAGTTACTCGACCGGGAGAAGTGGCTACACCTTC.

This clone was observed a handful of times. The chain joins TRBV18 to TRBJ1-2; D uncertain. The CDR3 length is 13 residues. Germline loops: CDR1 KGHSH, CDR2 LQKENI. V dropped 3 bases and J dropped 0 bases, with 5 bases sitting between them. The CDR3: CASSPGPNYGYTF. CDR3 DNA: TGTGCCAGCTCACCTGGCCCTAACTATGGCTACACCTTC.

The chain couples TRBV5-6 to TRBJ1-1; D uncertain. Germline CDR1 and CDR2: SGHDT and YYEEEE. The V gene lost 2 bases and the J gene lost 4 bases, with 9 bases spanning the gap. The CDR3 consists of 13 residues. The CDR3 region is CASSFAGSTEAFF. As DNA, the CDR3 is TGTGCCAGCAGCTTTGCGGGTTCCACTGAAGCTTTCTTT.

The chain uses TRBV2 and TRBJ2-3; the D gene is possibly TRBD1 (6 bases). This CDR3 comprises 15 residues. Germline V gene sequence: CDR1 SNHLY, CDR2 FYNNEI. V was cut by 6 bases and J by 2 bases, with 15 bases left in between. The DNA of the CDR3 is TGTGCCAGCAGATTGCAGGGGACCCCCACAGATACGCAGTATTTT. Residues: CASRLQGTPTDTQYF.

In DNA form, the CDR3 reads TGTGCCAGCAGCAAACTTCTCATAGGGGGCATTGGCTACACCTTC. It encodes CASSKLLIGGIGYTF. The gene calls are TRBV21-1 and TRBJ1-2; the D call in the table, TRBD1, was not verified against the DNA. TRBV21-1 is given as a pseudogene. This CDR3 has 15 residues.

V and J are TRBV5-8 and TRBJ2-7, with TRBD2 matching over 7 bases. Germline assignment: CDR1 SGHTS and CDR2 YDEGEE. This CDR3 is 17 amino acids long. The ends lost 6 bases at V and 0 bases at J; junction bases unmatched: 15. DNA of the CDR3: TGTGCCAGCACCCGCCCTCGCGGGGGAACCTTCTCCTACGAGCAGTACTTC. This gives the protein CASTRPRGGTFSYEQYF.

This chain connects TRBV5-4 to TRBJ1-6; D perhaps matches TRBD1 (5 bases). V lost 4 bases and J 7 bases, leaving 18 bases between the germline ends. Germline V gene data show CDR1 as SGHNT and CDR2 as YYREEE (reference sequence). The CDR3 has 16 amino acids. The DNA of the CDR3 is TGTGCCAGCAGCCGAATGGGGCCAGGTACAAATTCACCCCTCCACTTT. Amino acid sequence: CASSRMGPGTNSPLHF.

The chain employs TRBV6-1 and TRBJ2-3; possibly TRBD2 for D (5 bases). V lost 4 bases, J lost 6 bases, and 11 bases lay in between. CDR3 length equals 13 residues. Germline assignment: CDR1 MNHNS and CDR2 SASEGT. This chain's CDR3 is CASSARRGDTQYF. CDR3 DNA sequence: TGTGCCAGCAGTGCGAGGCGAGGGGATACGCAGTATTTT.

Points on this clone: At one end, the junction sequence differs from germline, possibly due to a read error. The chain links TRBV2 to TRBJ2-4; the D gene is possibly TRBD2 (6 bases). This CDR3 comprises 14 residues. Germline assignment: CDR1 SNHLY and CDR2 FYNNEI. Here the CDR3 reads CASSEALGLNTQYF. CDR3 DNA sequence: TGTGCCAGCAGTGAAGCTTTGGGACTTAACACTCAGTACTTC.

The chain joins TRBV5-1 to TRBJ2-5, with TRBD1 identical over 7 bases. The germline CDR1 and CDR2 sequences are SGHRS and YFSETQ. J gave up 4 bases and V 5 bases, and 14 bases lay outside the gene matches. The CDR3 is made up of 16 amino acids. The CDR3 nucleotides read TGCGCCAGCAGGATACGGGACAGTCGGGCGGGAGAGACCCAGTACTTC. This gives the protein CASRIRDSRAGETQYF.

V gene TRBV5-8 combines with J gene TRBJ1-1; D is unresolved. V was trimmed by 4 bases and J by 4 bases, leaving 11 bases between them. CDR3 size: 13 residues. Germline V gene data show CDR1 as SGHTS and CDR2 as YDEGEE. The CDR3 DNA reads TGTGCCAGCAGCCCCAGGTTGAGCACTGAAGCTTTCTTT. The encoded protein is CASSPRLSTEAFF.

The gene calls are TRBV7-9 and TRBJ2-7; a possible D gene is TRBD1 (6 bases). Trimming took 7 bases from V and 0 from J, leaving 10 bases between them. CDR3 length: 13 amino acids. The germline V gene has CDR1 SEHNR and CDR2 FQNEAQ (reference sequence). The CDR3 loop is CASIGQFSYEQYF. The DNA for the CDR3 is TGTGCCAGCATCGGACAGTTCTCCTACGAGCAGTACTTC.

The sample holds a few counts of this clone. The chain employs TRBV6-1 and TRBJ1-1; maybe TRBD1 (5 bases). Germline CDR1 reads MNHNS; CDR2 reads SASEGT. The CDR3 has 12 residues. Trimming shortened V by 6 bases and J by 6 bases, and 11 bases separated the two germline ends. CDR3 sequence: CASSQGNAEAFF. CDR3 nucleotide sequence: TGTGCCAGCAGCCAGGGTAACGCTGAAGCTTTCTTT.

This clone was counted a single time. V gene TRBV7-8 combines with J gene TRBJ1-1, with TRBD1 as a possible D gene (5 bases). The CDR3 has 17 residues. V shed 1 base and J shed 0 bases, with 15 bases lying between them. Germline V gene sequence: CDR1 SGHVS, CDR2 FQNEAQ. The CDR3 sequence: CASSLVFDSYMNTEAFF. The DNA for the CDR3 is TGTGCCAGCAGCTTAGTGTTCGACAGTTACATGAACACTGAAGCTTTCTTT.

This clone was picked up one time. This chain connects TRBV4-2 to TRBJ2-2; 10 bases match TRBD2. Unmatched junction bases numbered 2, after V lost 0 bases and J lost 1 base. CDR3 length: 17 amino acids. Per germline, CDR1 LGHNA and CDR2 YNFKEQ. The CDR3: CASSQESSGGNTGELFF. The CDR3 region has the DNA TGTGCCAGCAGCCAAGAGTCTAGCGGGGGGAACACCGGGGAGCTGTTTTTT.

This chain uses TRBV9 with TRBJ2-1; D remains ambiguous. With 0 bases removed from V and 0 bases from J, the gap between germline ends came to 7 bases. This CDR3 comprises 15 residues. Per the germline V gene, CDR1 is SGDLS and CDR2 is YYNGEE. CDR3 sequence: CASSVELSSYNEQFF. DNA of the CDR3: TGTGCCAGCAGCGTAGAACTAAGCTCCTACAATGAGCAGTTCTTC.

This chain links TRBV5-1 with TRBJ1-3; 11 nucleotides line up with TRBD1. After removal of 3 bases from V and 4 bases from J, the junction contained 6 bases not matched to a gene. The germline V gene encodes CDR1 SGHRS and CDR2 YFSETQ. The length of the CDR3 is 16 residues. CDR3 loop: CASSSGQGARGNTIYF. CDR3 bases: TGCGCCAGCAGCTCAGGACAGGGGGCAAGAGGAAACACCATATATTTT.

CDR3 coding DNA: TGTGCCAGCAGCTTAACCGGACAAGTCAATCAGCCCCAGCATTTT. It specifies CASSLTGQVNQPQHF. This chain uses TRBV13 with TRBJ1-5, with D perhaps matching TRBD1 (5 bases). This CDR3 is built from 15 residues. CDR1 and CDR2 from the germline V gene are PRHDT and FYEKMQ (reference sequence). With 2 bases removed from V and 3 bases from J, the gap between germline ends came to 11 bases. Using reference TRBV13 and TRBJ1-5 for the parts outside the CDR3, the full variable domain is AAGVIQSPRHLIKEKRETATLKCYPIPRHDTVYWYQQGPGQDPQFLISFYEKMQSDKGSIPDRFSAQQFSDYHSELNMSSLELGDSALYFCASSLTGQVNQPQHFGDGTRLSIL.

The J gene is TRBJ1-2, the V gene TRBV5-1; 8 positions match TRBD1. Trimming at V came to 2 bases and at J to 8 bases, leaving 8 bases not matched to a gene. In germline, CDR1 is SGHRS, CDR2 YFSETQ. The CDR3 loop spans 14 amino acids. This chain's CDR3 is CASSFGQGDGGYTF. The CDR3 region has the DNA TGCGCCAGCAGCTTCGGACAGGGTGACGGCGGCTACACCTTC.

J is TRBJ1-2 and V is TRBV28, with TRBD1 identical over 9 bases. The CDR3 contains 14 residues. With V trimmed by 6 bases and J by 11 bases, 13 bases remained unmatched. Germline assignment: CDR1 MDHEN and CDR2 SYDVKM. The CDR3 here is CASRRPGTGIGYTF. The CDR3 region has the DNA TGTGCCAGCAGGCGTCCCGGGACAGGGATAGGTTACACCTTC.

This clone came up once. The chain couples TRBV4-1 to TRBJ2-3, with 10 positions matching TRBD2. From germline, CDR1 is MGHRA and CDR2 YSYEKL. This CDR3 has 17 residues. With 3 bases clipped from V and 1 base from J, the junction kept 7 bases outside the gene matches. The CDR3 reads CASSHSKRGGGTDTQYF. The CDR3 bases are TGCGCCAGCAGCCATTCCAAGCGGGGGGGAGGCACAGATACGCAGTATTTT.

The CDR3 region is CASSAREGGSPETQYF. CDR3 nucleotides: TGTGCCAGCAGCGCAAGAGAAGGGGGCTCCCCAGAGACCCAGTACTTC. The V and J genes are TRBV9 and TRBJ2-5; 7 positions match TRBD1. The CDR3 runs to 16 residues. The germline gives CDR1 SGDLS, CDR2 YYNGEE. The ends lost 3 bases at V and 4 bases at J; junction bases unmatched: 12.

CDR3 loop: CASSIQGLGANVLTF. The CDR3 DNA sequence: TGTGCCAGCAGTATACAGGGTCTGGGGGCCAACGTCCTGACTTTC. This rearrangement joins TRBV6-1 to TRBJ2-6, with a possible D match to TRBD1 (6 bases). Per germline, CDR1 MNHNS and CDR2 SASEGT. V was cut by 5 bases and J by 4 bases, with 12 bases left in between. CDR3 size: 15 residues.

The V gene is TRBV10-2, the J gene TRBJ1-1; 7 bases align to TRBD1. Looked up from germline, CDR1 is WSHSY and CDR2 is SAAADI. V lost 0 bases, J lost 4 bases, and 5 bases stayed unmatched. The CDR3 consists of 15 residues. This chain's CDR3 is CASSESLDRSTEAFF. The CDR3 nucleotides are TGCGCCAGCAGTGAGTCTTTGGACAGGAGCACTGAAGCTTTCTTT.

This chain joins TRBV28 and TRBJ1-1; possible D gene TRBD1, 6 bases. The CDR3 has 15 residues. V was clipped by 2 bases and J by 1 base, with 11 bases between them. The germline gives CDR1 MDHEN, CDR2 SYDVKM. CDR3 sequence: CASSLVTGRNTEAFF. In DNA, the CDR3 is TGTGCCAGCAGTTTAGTAACAGGGAGGAACACTGAAGCTTTCTTT.

This chain links TRBV7-3 with TRBJ2-3; 13 nucleotides match TRBD2. The CDR3 contains 17 residues. The V and J ends lost 2 bases and 1 base, in that order; junction bases with no gene match: 3. Germline CDR1 reads SGHTA; CDR2 reads FQGTGA. The CDR3 here is CASSLGLAGARTDTQYF. CDR3 DNA sequence: TGTGCCAGCAGCTTAGGACTAGCGGGGGCCCGCACAGATACGCAGTATTTT.

The chain joins TRBV2 to TRBJ1-5, with a weak D call TRBD1 (6 bases). The CDR3 runs 15 residues. The germline V gene has CDR1 SNHLY and CDR2 FYNNEI. Trimming stripped 8 bases from V and 4 bases from J, with 18 bases between. This chain's CDR3 is CASVRGRGGNQPQHF. DNA of the CDR3: TGTGCCAGCGTACGGGGCAGGGGTGGAAATCAGCCCCAGCATTTT.